This T cell receptor beta chain emerged from a study of blood T cell repertoires in COVID-19 (dated by TCRdb to 2020 to 2021). Broadly, across the study: Samples covering the acute and convalescent phases of COVID-19 were provided by collaborators in the United States, Italy and Spain. The sample metadata nearly always contained a de-identified subject ID, COVID-19 status, age in years and sex. A freely available public database, intended as a resource for researchers studying the immune response to SARS-CoV-2, is where the repertoires were released. The prospective study material was composed of cDNA or gDNA derived from T cells, B-cell-depleted T cells, or PBMCs. The samples were drawn from the first 160 participants of the ongoing ImmuneRACE study and from roughly 1,300 subjects provided by 6 global collaborators. Where available, HLA class I and class II types were taken from metadata supplied by the sample provider and were not determined by assay-based typing. Subjects who had been exposed to COVID-19, were actively infected with it, or had recovered from it provided the deeply sampled blood TCRbeta repertoires that made up the dataset. Broader findings and caveats from the paper: How much clinical and demographic metadata was included differed by source and by participant, and the metadata was provided uncurated.

This clone was seen a single time. Its target antigen remains unknown. One base away there is no much larger clone; base qualities are not given. TCRbeta CDR3 regions were amplified from genomic DNA using the immunoSEQ Assay, a bias-controlled multiplex PCR. Processing in the source paper ran as follows. Within the assay, amplification of reference gene primers was used to estimate how many nucleated cells each sample contained. Sequence reads were collapsed and filtered to measure the absolute abundance of every unique TCRbeta CDR3 rearrangement. For each sample, productive Simpson clonality was calculated as the square root of Simpson's diversity index across productive rearrangements. Sourced from immuneACCESS, this table was stored by TCRdb with only in-frame sequences that have V and J called. A share of the clones is absent; for the studies checked, an unresolved V gene accounts for under half, and the remainder has no known explanation. From that table come the V and J calls and clone size; the DNA was used to work out D and trimming. The sample table holds just over 650,000 clones, of which more than 80% were seen once. Under 0.3% of the sample belongs to the ten largest clones.

Trimming accounts for 4 bases at V and 2 bases at J, while the number of junction bases matched to no gene is 10. Looking up the germline V gene yields CDR1 SGHTA and CDR2 FQGNSA. Counted from cysteine to phenylalanine, this CDR3 has 17 amino acids. This entry keeps only the CDR3 DNA: 51 bases, framed from base 1. Each collaborating institution followed its own protocols to collect whole blood in K2EDTA tubes. For TCRbeta analysis, collaborator samples were shipped as frozen whole blood, as isolated PBMCs, or as DNA extracted from either sample type. The specimen sequenced was peripheral blood. Recombination connected TRBV7-2 to TRBJ2-3, and TRBD2 aligns with 9 junction nucleotides. The clonotype originates from a woman under 30 with acute or convalescent COVID-19. The DNA reads as follows: TGTGCCAGCAGCTCCTCACGCGGGGGGGCCTCCACAGATACGCAGTATTTT. Its coded protein is CASSSSRGGASTDTQYF.